The rows below give T cell receptor beta chains drawn from one sample of a study of shared clonotypes between healthy human individuals. Produced via immunoSEQ multiplex PCR; TCRdb's table is partial and in-frame only. In the table there are hundreds of thousands of clones, roughly 95% of which are singletons. Sample: naive CD8+ T cells sorted from blood. These receptors were obtained from a woman aged 30 to 39 in good health. The CDR3 runs from the conserved cysteine through the conserved F or W. The D gene is left open where the match is weak. Expanded clones are given a class, and other clones once, few, many or no size at all.

size,length,D,J,V,DNA,CDR3
.,14,TRBD1,TRBJ2-7,TRBV19,TGTGCCAGTAGTTACGGGACAGGGGGCTACGAGCAGTACTTC,CASSYGTGGYEQYF
.,15,.,TRBJ1-2,TRBV7-9,TGTGCCAGCAGCCCTCGATATGAGCACTATGTTAGCTACACCTTC,CASSPRYEHYVSYTF
.,13,TRBD2,TRBJ2-7,TRBV29-1,TGCAGCGTTCAGACTAGCGGGCCAGACGAGCAGTACTTC,CSVQTSGPDEQYF
.,17,TRBD1,TRBJ1-1,TRBV2,TGTGCCAGCAGTGAAGCCCGTGGACAGGGGATCTTCACTGAAGCTTTCTTT,CASSEARGQGIFTEAFF
.,15,TRBD1,TRBJ2-2,TRBV28,TGTGCCAGCAGTCGGACAGGGGGAAACACCGGGGAGCTGTTTTTT,CASSRTGGNTGELFF
.,13,.,TRBJ2-7,TRBV7-8,TGTGCCAGCAGCGACCGGGACCGATACGAGCAGTACTTC,CASSDRDRYEQYF
.,14,TRBD1,TRBJ2-3,TRBV6-5,TGTGCCAGCAGTCCAGGGGGTGGCACAGATACGCAGTATTTT,CASSPGGGTDTQYF
.,16,TRBD2,TRBJ2-3,TRBV27,TGTGCCAGCAGTTTAGAAGGGACTACTAGCACAGATACGCAGTATTTT,CASSLEGTTSTDTQYF
.,20,TRBD2,TRBJ2-1,TRBV28,TGTGCCAGCAGCACCTGGGACGAGATAGCGGGAGGCAACTCCTACAATGAGCAGTTCTTC,CASSTWDEIAGGNSYNEQFF
.,16,.,TRBJ2-5,TRBV7-9,TGTGCCAGCAGCTCAAGCGGTGGGAGAGGCGGCGAGACCCAGTACTTC,CASSSSGGRGGETQYF
few,13,.,TRBJ2-2,TRBV4-1,TGCGCCAGCAGCCAAGCTCCTGCCGGGGAGCTGTTTTTT,CASSQAPAGELFF
.,14,.,TRBJ1-2,TRBV5-6,TGTGCCAGCAGCTTGGGCAGGGGTCTGTATGGCTACACCTTC,CASSLGRGLYGYTF
.,11,.,TRBJ2-7,TRBV2,TGTGCCAGCAGCCAGCTCAAGGAGCAGTACTTC,CASSQLKEQYF
.,15,.,TRBJ1-4,TRBV7-9,TGTGCCAGCAGCTTAGGTTATGCAACTAATGAAAAACTGTTTTTT,CASSLGYATNEKLFF
.,13,.,TRBJ2-1,TRBV28,TGTGCCAAGGACATCCGTGTCTACAATGAGCAGTTCTTC,CAKDIRVYNEQFF
.,13,.,TRBJ2-7,TRBV5-1,TGCGCCAGCAGCTTCGGGGGTGACTACGAGCAGTACTTC,CASSFGGDYEQYF
.,18,.,TRBJ2-5,TRBV5-8,TGTGCCAGCAGCTTCAACCTCCAACTAGTCCGGTACCAAGAGACCCAGTACTTC,CASSFNLQLVRYQETQYF
.,15,.,TRBJ2-3,TRBV7-3,TGTGCCAGCAGCCCGGGGCCAGCGAGCACAGATACGCAGTATTTT,CASSPGPASTDTQYF
.,14,.,TRBJ1-1,TRBV4-1,TGCGCCAGCAGCCAAGATGCACTCGGAAAAGAAGCTTTCTTT,CASSQDALGKEAFF
.,13,.,TRBJ1-2,TRBV6-5,TGTGCCAGCAGCCTGGGACACCCGGAGGGCTACACCTTC,CASSLGHPEGYTF
.,16,.,TRBJ2-4,TRBV28,TGTGCCAGCAGCGATACGACAGAAATAGCCAAAAACATTCAGTACTTC,CASSDTTEIAKNIQYF
.,16,TRBD2,TRBJ2-7,TRBV14,TGTGCCAGCAGCCAAAACCTGGGACTAGCGGGAGCCGAGCAGTACTTC,CASSQNLGLAGAEQYF
once,14,.,TRBJ2-7,TRBV5-6,TGTGCCAGCAGCTCGACCCTAGCGAGCTACGAGCAGTACTTC,CASSSTLASYEQYF
.,14,.,TRBJ1-1,TRBV19,TGTGCCAGTAGTAACCGGGAGCGGAACACTGAAGCTTTCTTT,CASSNRERNTEAFF
.,11,.,TRBJ2-7,TRBV29-1,TGCAGCGTTGAATCGGATGGCGAGCAGTACTTC,CSVESDGEQYF
.,14,TRBD2,TRBJ2-5,TRBV29-1,TGCAGCGTTGGTAGCGGGAATAGACAAGAGACCCAGTACTTC,CSVGSGNRQETQYF
.,13,.,TRBJ2-7,TRBV10-2,TGCGCCAGCAGTGGCGATTTTACCTACGAGCAGTACTTC,CASSGDFTYEQYF
.,12,.,TRBJ2-7,TRBV10-2,TGCGCCAGCAGTGCCGGGGACCACGAGCAGTACTTC,CASSAGDHEQYF